This is a list of T cell receptor beta chains from one sample in a study of blood T cells in healthy people across ages. TCRdb processed the 5' RACE reads anew with MiXCR; each CDR3 protein has one entry. The data hold about 830,000 distinct CDR3 sequences, with approximately 59% observed a single time. The sequencing sample was made of blood. Receptors were obtained from a man aged 30-40 years in good health. The conserved cysteine and the conserved F or W are not part of the CDR3 here.

j_call: TRBJ1-1; v_call: TRBV29-1; cdr3_aa: SVLREGGMAF
j_call: TRBJ1-5; v_call: TRBV12-3/TRBV12-4; cdr3_aa: ASSFRDSNQPQH
j_call: TRBJ1-1; v_call: TRBV2; cdr3_aa: ASVGGSTEAF
j_call: TRBJ2-5; v_call: TRBV7-2; cdr3_aa: ASSLETGLGRTQY
j_call: TRBJ2-3; v_call: TRBV5-5; cdr3_aa: ASSRRGTSGGWPTDTQY
j_call: TRBJ1-5; v_call: TRBV7-8; cdr3_aa: ASSLITYNQPQH
j_call: .; v_call: TRBV6-1; cdr3_aa: ASSVGTGLSEQY
j_call: TRBJ2-7; v_call: TRBV9; cdr3_aa: ASSSYPGEAYEQY
j_call: TRBJ1-5; v_call: TRBV6-1; cdr3_aa: ASSEYSGSNQPQH
j_call: TRBJ1-6; v_call: TRBV4-2; cdr3_aa: ASSQDGTGLGSPLH
j_call: TRBJ2-5; v_call: TRBV29-1; cdr3_aa: SGQERKTQY
j_call: TRBJ2-5; v_call: TRBV6-5; cdr3_aa: ASSYERGETQY
j_call: TRBJ1-2; v_call: TRBV4-3; cdr3_aa: ASSHQVTDGYT
j_call: TRBJ2-5; v_call: TRBV6-2/TRBV6-3; cdr3_aa: ASSHNSQETQY
j_call: TRBJ2-1; v_call: TRBV29-1; cdr3_aa: CVRETSGGHYNEQF
j_call: TRBJ2-3; v_call: TRBV9; cdr3_aa: ASSPEGLARTDTRY
j_call: TRBJ2-1; v_call: TRBV10-3; cdr3_aa: AIRTGQHDEQF
j_call: TRBJ2-3; v_call: TRBV6-8; cdr3_aa: AKQGAPPSTDTQY
j_call: TRBJ1-6; v_call: TRBV24-1; cdr3_aa: ATSDLGRSSYNSPLH
j_call: TRBJ2-7; v_call: TRBV4-3; cdr3_aa: ASSQDGTSIYEQY
j_call: TRBJ1-5; v_call: TRBV2; cdr3_aa: ASYRARGQPQH
j_call: TRBJ1-2; v_call: TRBV7-9; cdr3_aa: ASSSRKDRGGYT
j_call: TRBJ2-3; v_call: TRBV29-1; cdr3_aa: SEDTGTDTQY
j_call: .; v_call: TRBV29-1; cdr3_aa: SARVGVGEQY
j_call: TRBJ2-5; v_call: TRBV27; cdr3_aa: ASSGGSGGREETQY
j_call: TRBJ2-1; v_call: TRBV5-1; cdr3_aa: ASSLGTSGGVGEQF
j_call: TRBJ2-5; v_call: TRBV29-1; cdr3_aa: SATPDRVYAETQY
j_call: TRBJ2-5; v_call: TRBV7-2; cdr3_aa: ASSSHGAQY
j_call: TRBJ2-5; v_call: TRBV5-1; cdr3_aa: ASSPEVLYNEQY
j_call: TRBJ2-2; v_call: TRBV28; cdr3_aa: ASSQGQGVTGELF
j_call: TRBJ2-7; v_call: TRBV3-1; cdr3_aa: ASSQEASTHEQY
j_call: TRBJ2-3; v_call: TRBV6-2/TRBV6-3; cdr3_aa: ALSNPPGTDTQY
j_call: TRBJ2-5; v_call: TRBV10-3; cdr3_aa: AVRTQIQETQY